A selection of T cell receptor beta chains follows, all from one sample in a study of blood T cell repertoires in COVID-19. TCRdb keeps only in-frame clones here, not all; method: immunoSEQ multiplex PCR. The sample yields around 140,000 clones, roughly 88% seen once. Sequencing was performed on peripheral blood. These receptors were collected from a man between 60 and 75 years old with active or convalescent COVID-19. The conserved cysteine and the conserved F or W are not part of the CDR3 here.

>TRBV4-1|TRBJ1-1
ASSQVAGNTEAF
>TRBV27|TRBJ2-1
ASSPTSGRNEQF
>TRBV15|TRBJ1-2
ATSRELITGGSNGYT
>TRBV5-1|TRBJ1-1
ASKAQDRGTEAF
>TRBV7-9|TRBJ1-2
ASSLGTGSGYT
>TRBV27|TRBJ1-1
ASSGYNTEAF
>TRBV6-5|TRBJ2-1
ASSSTGTSGSNEQF
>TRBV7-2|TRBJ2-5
ASSPDRQETQY
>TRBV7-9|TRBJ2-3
ASSSIAGVVDTQY
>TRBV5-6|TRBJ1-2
ASSLFPGGTNYGYT
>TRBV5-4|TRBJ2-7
ASRKGQDSYEQY
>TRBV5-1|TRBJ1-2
ASSPQTGGYGYT
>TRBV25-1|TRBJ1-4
ASSEPRVDEKLF
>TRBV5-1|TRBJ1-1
ASSLQRTGTGGTHTEAF
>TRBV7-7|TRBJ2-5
ASSKTRNQETQY
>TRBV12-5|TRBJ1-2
ASGLGGAGGYT
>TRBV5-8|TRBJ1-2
ASSLVGTHYGYT
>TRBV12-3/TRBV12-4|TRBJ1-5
ASSSPSNQPQH
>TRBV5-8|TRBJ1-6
ASSPLWGGNSPLH
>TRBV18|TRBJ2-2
ASSLGTGQPGELF
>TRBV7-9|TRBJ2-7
ASSAGTGVREQY
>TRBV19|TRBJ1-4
ASSWTGGFATNEKLF
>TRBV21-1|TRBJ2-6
ASRPRDSGANVLT
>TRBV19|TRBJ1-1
ASSIVSGPGTEAF
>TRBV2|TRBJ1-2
ASSGQGSYGYT
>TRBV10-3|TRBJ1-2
AIGGGRDYGYT
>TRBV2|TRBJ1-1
ASRNTEAF
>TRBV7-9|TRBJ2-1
ASSLAGTVFGEQF
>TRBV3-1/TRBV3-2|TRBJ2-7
ASSQNGGRSYEQY
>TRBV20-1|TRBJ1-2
SASSGNYGYT
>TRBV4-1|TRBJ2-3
ASSQESGGLAGVIADTQY
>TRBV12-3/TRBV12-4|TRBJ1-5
ASSLQGYQPQH
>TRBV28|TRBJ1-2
ASSQGQGNYGYT
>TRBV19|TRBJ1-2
ASSIGLLYGYT
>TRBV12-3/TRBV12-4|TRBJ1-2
ASSGDSLYGYT
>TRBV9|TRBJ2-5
ASSVGLAGIQETQY
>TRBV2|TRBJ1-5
ASTRYRDNQPQH
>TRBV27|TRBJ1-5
ASSPVDRDNQPQH
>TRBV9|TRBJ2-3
ASSPQITDTQY
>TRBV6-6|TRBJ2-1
ASSYSTTIANEQF
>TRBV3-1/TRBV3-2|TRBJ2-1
ASSQAPLPSGFSDEQF